The 13 T cell receptor beta chains given below trace back to one sample, sequenced in a study of cytomegalovirus exposure and HLA in healthy donors. Primers for the PCR totalled 60 Vbeta and 13 Jbeta. TCRdb keeps only in-frame clones here, not all; method: immunoSEQ multiplex PCR. The sample records under 85,000 clones, about 74% being singletons. The sequenced sample was PBMCs. Receptors were obtained from a woman in her twenties or thirties in good health and CMV-seropositive.

This chain links TRBV11-2 with TRBJ2-1; D is unclear. The germline V and J ends were trimmed by 1 base and 12 bases, with 7 bases remaining between them. This CDR3 has 11 residues. The V gene's germline CDR1 is SGHAT and CDR2 FQNNGV. CDR3 DNA: TGTGCCAGCAGCTTAGGGCCAGGGCAGTTCTTC. Its protein product is CASSLGPGQFF.

The chain recombines TRBV9 with TRBJ2-2; TRBD2 might be the D (5 bases). Between the trimmed V and J ends, which lost 4 bases and 5 bases, there was a span of 12 bases. This CDR3 spans 14 amino acids. The germline V gene encodes CDR1 SGDLS and CDR2 YYNGEE. CDR3 nucleotides: TGTGCCAGCAGCCCCCGGAGGATTACCGGGGAGCTGTTTTTT. Translating it yields CASSPRRITGELFF.

The chain employs TRBV18 and TRBJ2-7; a weak D match, TRBD2 (5 bases). The CDR3 extends over 16 amino acids. V dropped 0 bases and J dropped 1 base, with 13 bases sitting between them. CDR1 KGHSH and CDR2 LQKENI come from the germline V gene. The CDR3 nucleotides are TGTGCCAGCTCACCACCCGGGATTACGACATCCTACGAGCAGTACTTC. The encoded protein is CASSPPGITTSYEQYF.

This clone was observed a single time. The genes are TRBV30 and TRBJ2-1; TRBD2 agrees at 8 bases. Germline CDR1 is GTSNPN and CDR2 is SVGIG (reference sequence). Germline trimming cut 2 bases from V and 0 bases from J; bases unmatched to any gene: 6. The CDR3 loop spans 16 amino acids. CDR3 region: CAWSILADSSYNEQFF. Written as DNA, the CDR3 is TGTGCCTGGAGTATACTAGCGGATAGCTCCTACAATGAGCAGTTCTTC.

V usage is TRBV12-5 and J usage is TRBJ2-1, with D uncertain. CDR1 and CDR2 from the germline V gene are LGHNT and FRNRAP. This CDR3 is 13 amino acids long. V lost 5 bases to trimming and J lost 0 bases, with 5 bases between them. The CDR3 is CASGPPSYNEQFF. CDR3 nucleotide sequence: TGTGCTAGTGGTCCTCCCTCCTACAATGAGCAGTTCTTC.

The chain combines TRBV29-1 with TRBJ2-7; 7 bases are shared with TRBD1. The V and J ends lost 6 bases and 5 bases, in that order; junction bases with no gene match: 7. CDR1 is SQVTM and CDR2 is ANQGSEA in the germline V gene. The CDR3 sequence is 12 residues long. The CDR3 nucleotides are TGCAGCGTCCTGACAGGGTATGACGAGCAGTACTTC. Translation: CSVLTGYDEQYF.

This chain uses TRBV28 with TRBJ1-5; the D gene is possibly TRBD1 (6 bases). Trimming took 5 bases from V and 3 from J, leaving 26 bases between them. This CDR3 is 19 amino acids long. The germline V gene encodes CDR1 MDHEN and CDR2 SYDVKM. The DNA of the CDR3 is TGTGCCAGCAGTGGGGGCCTAAGAGGAGGGAGGGCCGACAATCAGCCCCAGCATTTT. This codes for CASSGGLRGGRADNQPQHF.

The chain combines TRBV11-2 with TRBJ2-2; TRBD2 might be the D (6 bases). V dropped 2 bases and J dropped 3 bases, with 16 bases sitting between them. CDR1 SGHAT and CDR2 FQNNGV come from the germline V gene. The CDR3 totals 17 residues. CDR3 protein: CASSLHGGMGDTGELFF. CDR3 in DNA: TGTGCCAGCAGCTTACACGGGGGTATGGGGGACACCGGGGAGCTGTTTTTT.

V is TRBV14 and J is TRBJ2-1; 9 bases are shared with TRBD2. The CDR3 has 13 residues. CDR1 is SGHDN, CDR2 FVKESK, per germline. After removal of 4 bases from V and 10 bases from J, the junction contained 5 bases not matched to a gene. CDR3 protein: CASSRGLAREQFF. CDR3 coding DNA: TGTGCCAGCAGCCGTGGACTAGCGCGCGAGCAGTTCTTC.

The V and J genes are TRBV5-6 and TRBJ2-7; 8 bases match TRBD2. CDR1 and CDR2 (germline): SGHDT, YYEEEE. CDR3 length: 15 residues. The junction had 10 bases not matched to a gene; V was cut back by 4 bases and J by 4 bases. The CDR3: CASSPLAGGEYEQYF. In DNA form, the CDR3 reads TGTGCCAGCAGCCCCCTGGCGGGAGGCGAGTACGAGCAGTACTTC.

The chain carries TRBV5-1 and TRBJ1-1; the D gene is possibly TRBD1 (5 bases). Trimming left V 3 bases short and J 0 bases short, with 18 bases between. The germline gives CDR1 SGHRS, CDR2 YFSETQ. This CDR3 has 17 residues. CDR3 DNA: TGCGCCAGCAGCTCCATAATTGGAAGGGGCCTGAACACTGAAGCTTTCTTT. Protein: CASSSIIGRGLNTEAFF.

The V call is TRBV7-2, the J call TRBJ2-2; 8 nucleotides match TRBD2. Germline V CDR1 and CDR2: SGHTA, FQGNSA. The CDR3 spans 17 residues. Trimming at V came to 7 bases and at J to 1 base, leaving 11 bases not matched to a gene. The CDR3 region is CASKGPGRAGNTGELFF. CDR3 coding DNA: TGTGCCAGCAAGGGGCCCGGGAGGGCCGGGAACACCGGGGAGCTGTTTTTT.

The V call is TRBV7-9, the J call TRBJ2-7; maybe TRBD2 (6 bases). Germline V gene data show CDR1 as SEHNR and CDR2 as FQNEAQ (reference sequence). The ends were cut back, 1 base at V and 5 bases at J, with 12 bases in the middle. The CDR3 spans 14 residues. The CDR3 spells CASSLEGGRNEQYF. Here the CDR3 DNA reads TGTGCCAGCAGCTTAGAGGGAGGCCGAAACGAGCAGTACTTC.